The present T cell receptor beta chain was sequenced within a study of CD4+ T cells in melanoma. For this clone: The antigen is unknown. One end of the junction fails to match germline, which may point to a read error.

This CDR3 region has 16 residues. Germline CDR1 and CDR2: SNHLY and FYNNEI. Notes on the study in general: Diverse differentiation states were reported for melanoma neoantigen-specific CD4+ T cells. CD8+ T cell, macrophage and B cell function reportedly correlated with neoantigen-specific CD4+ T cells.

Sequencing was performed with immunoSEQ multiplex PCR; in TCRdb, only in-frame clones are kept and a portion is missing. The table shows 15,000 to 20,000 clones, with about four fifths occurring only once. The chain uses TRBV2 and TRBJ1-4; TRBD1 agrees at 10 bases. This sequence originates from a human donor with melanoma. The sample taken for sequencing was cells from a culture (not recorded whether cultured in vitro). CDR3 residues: CASRWTGGRPNEKLFF. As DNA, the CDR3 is TGTGCCAGCAGGTGGACAGGGGGTCGGCCTAACGAAAAACTGTTTTTT.